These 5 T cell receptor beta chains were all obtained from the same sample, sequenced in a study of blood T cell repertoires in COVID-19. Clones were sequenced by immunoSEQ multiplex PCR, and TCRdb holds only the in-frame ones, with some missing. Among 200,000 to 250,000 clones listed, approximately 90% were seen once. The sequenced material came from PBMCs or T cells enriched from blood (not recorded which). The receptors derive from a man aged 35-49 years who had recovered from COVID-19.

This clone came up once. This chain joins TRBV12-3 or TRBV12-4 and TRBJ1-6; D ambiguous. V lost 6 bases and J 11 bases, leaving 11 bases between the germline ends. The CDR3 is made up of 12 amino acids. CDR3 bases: TGTGCCAGCAGCCTTCTTTCGGCACCCCTCCACTTT. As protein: CASSLLSAPLHF.

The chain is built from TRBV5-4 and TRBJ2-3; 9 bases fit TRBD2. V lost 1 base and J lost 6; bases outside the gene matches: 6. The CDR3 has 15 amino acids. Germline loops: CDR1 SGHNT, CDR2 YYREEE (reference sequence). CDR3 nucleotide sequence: TGTGCCAGCAGCTTGATAGCGGGAGCCCCCGATACGCAGTATTTT. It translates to CASSLIAGAPDTQYF.

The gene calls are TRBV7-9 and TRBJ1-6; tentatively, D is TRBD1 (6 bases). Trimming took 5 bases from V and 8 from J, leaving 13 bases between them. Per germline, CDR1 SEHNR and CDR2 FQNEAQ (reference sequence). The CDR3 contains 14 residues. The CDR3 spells CASSPRGGDSPLHF. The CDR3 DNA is TGTGCCAGCAGCCCGAGGGGGGGTGATTCACCCCTCCACTTT. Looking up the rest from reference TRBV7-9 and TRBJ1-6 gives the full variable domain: DTGVSQNPRHKITKRGQNVTFRCDPISEHNRLYWYRQTLGQGPEFLTYFQNEAQLEKSRLLSDRFSAERPKGSFSTLEIQRTEQGDSAMYLCASSPRGGDSPLHFGNGTRLTVT.

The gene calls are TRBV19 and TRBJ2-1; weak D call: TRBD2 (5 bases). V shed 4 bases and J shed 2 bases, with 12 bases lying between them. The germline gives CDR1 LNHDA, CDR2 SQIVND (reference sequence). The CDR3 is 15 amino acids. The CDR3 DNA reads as TGTGCCAGTAGTACCGAGGGTTTCCCCTACAATGAGCAGTTCTTC. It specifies CASSTEGFPYNEQFF.

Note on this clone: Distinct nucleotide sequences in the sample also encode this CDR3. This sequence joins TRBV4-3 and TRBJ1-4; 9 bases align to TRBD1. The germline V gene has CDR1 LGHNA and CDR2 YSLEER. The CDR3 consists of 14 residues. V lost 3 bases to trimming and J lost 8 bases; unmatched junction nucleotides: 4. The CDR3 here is CASSQGQGGEKLFF. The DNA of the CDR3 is TGCGCCAGCAGCCAGGGACAGGGTGGGGAAAAACTGTTTTTT.